This T cell receptor beta chain comes out of a study of graft-versus-host responses after intestinal transplantation. Study summary: Multivisceral, liver-intestinal, or isolated intestinal transplants were given to recipients. Every recipient underwent anti-thymocyte globulin induction, then tacrolimus and steroids for roughly 3 years.

The CDR3 extends over 17 amino acids. Germline trimming cut 0 bases from V and 4 bases from J; bases unmatched to any gene: 12. CDR1 is SGHRS and CDR2 is YFSETQ in the germline V gene. With regard to this clone: Its antigen is undetermined.

Assay: immunoSEQ multiplex PCR; the TCRdb copy retains only in-frame clones and omits some. The sample consists of around 100,000 clones, 91% of them appearing once. The source of this sequence is a human donor who was the organ donor for an intestinal transplant. This material consisted of unstimulated CD4+ T cells sorted from spleen or lymph node cells, taken before transplant. J is TRBJ1-1 and V is TRBV5-1, with 7 bases identical to TRBD1. As DNA, the CDR3 is TGCGCCAGCAGCTTGGGCCCTGAAGACAGGGCTGGCACTGAAGCTTTCTTT. Translated: CASSLGPEDRAGTEAFF.